This T cell receptor (beta chain) was captured in a study of response to subunit inactivated influenza vaccine. With respect to this clonotype: Its antigen is as yet unknown.

The germline CDR1 and CDR2 sequences are MNHNS and SASEGT. The CDR3 length is 14 residues. V lost 6 bases to trimming and J lost 3 bases, with 11 bases between them. Study outcomes and limitations: The authors suggested that every seasonal influenza vaccination recruits few new T cells.

TCRdb independently ran MiXCR on the RT-PCR reads; one entry per CDR3 protein. The repertoire consists of hundreds of thousands of distinct CDR3 sequences, with around 8% occurring once and the leading ten covering over 10%. The specimen comprised PBMCs from blood, sampled less than 25 months after vaccination. The gene calls are TRBV6-1 and TRBJ1-4; D is perhaps TRBD1 (6 bases). The clonotype was recovered from a man between 50 and 69 years old who received an inactivated influenza vaccine. The CDR3 region is CASSPQGSNEKLFF. The CDR3 DNA reads as TGTGCCAGCAGCCCCCAGGGGTCTAATGAAAAACTGTTTTTT.